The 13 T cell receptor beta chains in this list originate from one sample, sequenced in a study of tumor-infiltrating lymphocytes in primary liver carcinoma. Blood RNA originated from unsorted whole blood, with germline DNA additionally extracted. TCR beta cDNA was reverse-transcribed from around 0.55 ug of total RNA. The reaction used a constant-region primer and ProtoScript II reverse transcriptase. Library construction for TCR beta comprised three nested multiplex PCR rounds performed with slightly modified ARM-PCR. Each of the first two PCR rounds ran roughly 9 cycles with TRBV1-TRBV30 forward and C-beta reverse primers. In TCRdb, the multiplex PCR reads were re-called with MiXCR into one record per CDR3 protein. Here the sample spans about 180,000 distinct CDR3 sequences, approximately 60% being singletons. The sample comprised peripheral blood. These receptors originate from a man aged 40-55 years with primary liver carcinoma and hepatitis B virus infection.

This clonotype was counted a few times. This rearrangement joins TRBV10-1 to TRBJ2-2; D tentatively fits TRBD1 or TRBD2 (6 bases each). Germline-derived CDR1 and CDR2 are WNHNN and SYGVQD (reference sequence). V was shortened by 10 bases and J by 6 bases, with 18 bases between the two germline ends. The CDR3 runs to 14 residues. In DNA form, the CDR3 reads TGCGCCACTCACGACAGGAGGAGGGCCGGGGAGCTGTTTTTT. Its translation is CATHDRRRAGELFF.

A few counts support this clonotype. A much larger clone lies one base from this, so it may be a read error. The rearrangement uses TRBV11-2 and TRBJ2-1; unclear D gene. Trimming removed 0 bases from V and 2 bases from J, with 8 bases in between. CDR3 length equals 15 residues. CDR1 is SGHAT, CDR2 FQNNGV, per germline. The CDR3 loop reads CASSLDSSPYNEQFF. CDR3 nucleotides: TGTGCCAGCAGCTTAGACTCGAGTCCCTACAATGAGCAGTTCTTC.

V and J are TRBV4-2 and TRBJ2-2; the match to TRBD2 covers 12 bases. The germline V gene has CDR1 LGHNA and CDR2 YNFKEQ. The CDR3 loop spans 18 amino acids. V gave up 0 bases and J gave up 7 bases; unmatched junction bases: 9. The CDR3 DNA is TGTGCCAGCAGCCAAGATTGGCTAGCGGGAGGGAAGGTCGGGGAGCTGTTTTTT. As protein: CASSQDWLAGGKVGELFF.

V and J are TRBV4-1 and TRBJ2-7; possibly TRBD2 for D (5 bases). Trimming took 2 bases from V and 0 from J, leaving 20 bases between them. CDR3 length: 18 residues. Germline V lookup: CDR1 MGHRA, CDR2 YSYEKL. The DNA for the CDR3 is TGCGCCAGCAGCCAATCTCCCCTATTTGCGGGTGGCTCCTACGAGCAGTACTTC. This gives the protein CASSQSPLFAGGSYEQYF.

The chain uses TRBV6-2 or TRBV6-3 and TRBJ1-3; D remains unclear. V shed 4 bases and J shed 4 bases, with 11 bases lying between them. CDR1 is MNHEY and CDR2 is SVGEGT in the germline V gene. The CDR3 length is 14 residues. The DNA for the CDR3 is TGTGCCAGCAGTTGGACCCTCGGCGGAAACACCATATATTTT. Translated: CASSWTLGGNTIYF.

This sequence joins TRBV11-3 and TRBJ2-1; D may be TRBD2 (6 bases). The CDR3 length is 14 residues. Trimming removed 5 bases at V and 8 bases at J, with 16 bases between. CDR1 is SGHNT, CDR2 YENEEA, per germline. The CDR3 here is CASSRGLSGDEQFF. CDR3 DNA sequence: TGTGCCAGCAGCCGTGGACTGTCGGGGGATGAGCAGTTCTTC. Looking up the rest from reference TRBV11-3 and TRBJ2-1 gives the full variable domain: EAGVVQSPRYKIIEKKQPVAFWCNPISGHNTLYWYLQNLGQGPELLIRYENEEAVDDSQLPKDRFSAERLKGVDSTLKIQPAELGDSAVYLCASSRGLSGDEQFFGPGTRLTVL.

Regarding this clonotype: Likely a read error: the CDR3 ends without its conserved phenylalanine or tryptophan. The CDR3 DNA follows: TGTGCCAGCAGTGATCGACTAAGGGGCATGAGACAAGAGACCCAGTACCTC. It is translated as CASSDRLRGMRQETQYL. The chain has TRBV6-1 and TRBJ2-5, with D perhaps TRBD1 or TRBD2 (5 bases each). The ends were cut back, 3 bases at V and 2 bases at J, with 19 bases in the middle. There are 17 residues in the CDR3. Germline assignment: CDR1 MNHNS and CDR2 SASEGT.

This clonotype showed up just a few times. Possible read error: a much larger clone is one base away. The CDR3 region has the DNA TGCGCCAGCAGCCAAGTCTCGGGGAAAAACATTCAGTACTTC. This encodes CASSQVSGKNIQYF. The J gene is TRBJ2-4, the V gene TRBV4-1; D is perhaps TRBD2 (5 bases). Germline CDR1 MGHRA, CDR2 YSYEKL. V was cut by 1 base and J by 4 bases, with 8 bases left in between. The CDR3 has 14 residues.

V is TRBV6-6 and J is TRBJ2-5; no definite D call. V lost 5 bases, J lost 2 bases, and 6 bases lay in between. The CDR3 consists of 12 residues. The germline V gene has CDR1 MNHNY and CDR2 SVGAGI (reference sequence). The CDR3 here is CASSRRQETQYF. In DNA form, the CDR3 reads TGTGCCAGCAGTCGTCGGCAAGAGACCCAGTACTTC.

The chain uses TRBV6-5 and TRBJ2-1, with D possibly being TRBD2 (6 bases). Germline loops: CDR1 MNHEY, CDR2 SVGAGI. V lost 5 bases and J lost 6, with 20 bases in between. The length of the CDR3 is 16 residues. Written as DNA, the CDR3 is TGTGCCAGCAGTGCCACTCGTGGGGGAGGAACCAATGAGCAGTTCTTC. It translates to CASSATRGGGTNEQFF.

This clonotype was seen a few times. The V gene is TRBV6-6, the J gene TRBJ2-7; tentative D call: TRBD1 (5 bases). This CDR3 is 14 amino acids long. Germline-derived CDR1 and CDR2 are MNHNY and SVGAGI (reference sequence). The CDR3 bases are TGTGCCAGCAGTTACGGGGCGCCCATCTCGGAAATCGTGGTC. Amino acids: CASSYGAPISEIVV.

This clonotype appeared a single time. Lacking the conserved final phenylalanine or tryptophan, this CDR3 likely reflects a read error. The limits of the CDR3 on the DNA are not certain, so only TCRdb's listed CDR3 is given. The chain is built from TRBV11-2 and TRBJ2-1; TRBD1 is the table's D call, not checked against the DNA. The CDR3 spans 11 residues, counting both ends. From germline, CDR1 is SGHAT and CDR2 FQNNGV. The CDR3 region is CASSPGAEHFL.

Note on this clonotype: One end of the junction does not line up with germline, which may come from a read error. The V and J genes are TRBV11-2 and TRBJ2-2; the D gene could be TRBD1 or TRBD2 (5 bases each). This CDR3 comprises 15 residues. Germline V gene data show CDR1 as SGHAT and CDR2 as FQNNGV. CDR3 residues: CASSLLRADAGELFF. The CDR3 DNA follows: TGTGCCAGCAGCTTACTCAGGGCGGACGCCGGGGAGCTGTTTTTC.